This entry lists 8 T cell receptor beta chains sequenced from one sample in a study of radiotherapy plus CTLA-4 blockade in lung cancer. Sequencing used immunoSEQ multiplex PCR; TCRdb keeps in-frame clones, though not all of them. The sample includes approximately 72,000 clones, around 80% of them seen just once. Sequenced material: peripheral blood, taken from a patient treated with radiotherapy plus ipilimumab. These receptors were taken from a human donor with non-small cell lung cancer who had a complete response to radiotherapy plus ipilimumab.

The rearrangement uses TRBV5-5 and TRBJ1-5; D unresolved. Trimming left V 4 bases short and J 5 bases short, with 10 bases between. This CDR3 is 13 amino acids long. Per the germline V gene, CDR1 is SGHKS and CDR2 is YYEKEE (reference sequence). The CDR3, as DNA: TGTGCCAGCAGCCCCGACACTTATCAGCCCCAGCATTTT. Amino acids: CASSPDTYQPQHF.

This chain joins TRBV2 and TRBJ2-2, with D hard to call. CDR3 size: 15 residues. Germline V CDR1 and CDR2: SNHLY, FYNNEI. V lost 2 bases and J 0 bases, leaving 7 bases between the germline ends. The CDR3 region is CASSETRTNTGELFF. For the CDR3, the DNA is TGTGCCAGCAGTGAAACCAGGACGAACACCGGGGAGCTGTTTTTT.

The V call is TRBV2, the J call TRBJ1-1, with D possibly matching TRBD1 (6 bases). This CDR3 is 14 amino acids long. In germline, CDR1 is SNHLY, CDR2 FYNNEI. Trimming removed 6 bases at V and 5 bases at J, with 16 bases between. CDR3 DNA sequence: TGTGCCAGCAGCGCCCTCGGGGGGCGGACTGAAGCTTTCTTT. It is translated as CASSALGGRTEAFF.

The genes are TRBV19 and TRBJ1-2; tentative D call: TRBD1 (5 bases). The CDR3 has 16 amino acids. V was clipped by 1 base and J by 6 bases, with 18 bases between them. The germline V gene has CDR1 LNHDA and CDR2 SQIVND (reference sequence). This CDR3 reads CASSIGGRGRGHGYTF. In DNA, the CDR3 is TGTGCCAGTAGTATAGGGGGTCGGGGCAGAGGACATGGCTACACCTTC.

The rearrangement uses TRBV7-2 and TRBJ1-3; D may be TRBD1 (5 bases). V gave up 8 bases and J gave up 3 bases, with 11 bases separating them. CDR3 size: 13 residues. CDR1 is SGHTA, CDR2 FQGNSA, per germline. As DNA, the CDR3 is TGTGCCAGCTCCGGGGCAGATGGAAACACCATATATTTT. Its protein is CASSGADGNTIYF.

The chain links TRBV18 to TRBJ2-1, with 10 positions matching TRBD2. V lost 5 bases and J lost 12; bases outside the gene matches: 13. This CDR3 region has 15 residues. Germline CDR1 KGHSH, CDR2 LQKENI. CDR3: CASSFKVASGSSQFF. In DNA form, the CDR3 reads TGTGCCAGCTCATTTAAGGTGGCTAGCGGGAGTTCGCAGTTCTTC.

CDR3 in DNA: TGTGCCAGCAGGGTAGGGACTAGCGGGGGGGATGAGCAGTTCTTC. It translates to CASRVGTSGGDEQFF. The V gene is TRBV2, the J gene TRBJ2-1, with 16 bases that match TRBD2. The length of the CDR3 is 15 residues. The germline V gene encodes CDR1 SNHLY and CDR2 FYNNEI. V lost 6 bases to trimming and J lost 8 bases; unmatched junction nucleotides: 4.

This chain uses TRBV11-3 with TRBJ1-2; D unclear. The V gene lost 5 bases and the J gene lost 2 bases, with 12 bases spanning the gap. The CDR3 totals 14 residues. Germline CDR1 SGHNT, CDR2 YENEEA. CDR3 nucleotide sequence: TGTGCCAGCAGCCCTACCCGTTCGAACTATGGCTACACCTTC. This codes for CASSPTRSNYGYTF.